One sample yielded the 8 T cell receptor beta chains listed below, sequenced in a study of cytomegalovirus exposure and HLA in healthy donors. Amplification used 60 Vbeta primers and 13 Jbeta primers. Profiled with immunoSEQ multiplex PCR; TCRdb holds only in-frame clones, not every one. The sample table includes some 130,000 clones. Sample: PBMCs. These receptors all stem from a man younger than 35 in good health and CMV-seronegative.

The chain carries TRBV4-1 and TRBJ2-5; D perhaps matches TRBD2 (9 bases). Germline values: CDR1 MGHRA, CDR2 YSYEKL. CDR3 size: 16 residues. The V end was cut by 4 bases, the J end by 5 bases, with 20 bases between. The CDR3: CASSPGGGRAGETQYF. CDR3 sequence (DNA): TGCGCCAGCAGCCCAGGGGGCGGGAGGGCCGGCGAGACCCAGTACTTC.

The CDR3 protein is CASSPTSGGGEQYF. Here the CDR3 DNA reads TGCGCCAGCAGCCCTACTAGCGGGGGGGGCGAGCAGTACTTC. The chain uses TRBV5-1 and TRBJ2-7, with TRBD2 matching 13 bases. Germline trimming cut 4 bases from V and 6 bases from J; bases unmatched to any gene: 4. Germline V gives CDR1 SGHRS, CDR2 YFSETQ. CDR3 length: 14 amino acids.

This rearrangement joins TRBV9 to TRBJ1-3, with D possibly TRBD1 on 5 matching bases. Germline CDR1 reads SGDLS; CDR2 reads YYNGEE. Trimming removed 4 bases from V and 0 bases from J, with 14 bases in between. The CDR3 runs 16 residues. The CDR3 DNA follows: TGTGCCAGCAGCCCCCGGGACTCAAGCTCTGGAAACACCATATATTTT. Its translation is CASSPRDSSSGNTIYF.

The chain recombines TRBV27 with TRBJ1-5; D ambiguous. Germline loops: CDR1 MNHEY, CDR2 SMNVEV (reference sequence). The CDR3 covers 12 residues. Trimming took off 6 bases at V and 2 bases at J, with 5 bases between the two ends. The CDR3 bases are TGTGCCAGCAGATCGGGCAATCAGCCCCAGCATTTT. This translates into CASRSGNQPQHF.

The rearrangement uses TRBV9 and TRBJ2-5, with 9 bases that match TRBD2. Germline values: CDR1 SGDLS, CDR2 YYNGEE. The CDR3 runs to 19 residues. V trimming: 3 bases; J trimming: 1 base; junction bases outside the gene matches: 16. The CDR3 loop is CASSAAGAGGPWAQETQYF. CDR3 bases: TGTGCCAGCAGCGCCGCAGGGGCGGGAGGGCCTTGGGCCCAAGAGACCCAGTACTTC.

This rearrangement joins TRBV5-1 to TRBJ1-2, with 9 bases matching TRBD1. With V trimmed by 4 bases and J by 4 bases, 5 bases remained unmatched. The CDR3 is made up of 14 amino acids. In germline, CDR1 is SGHRS, CDR2 YFSETQ. CDR3 amino acids: CASSVGQGPYGYTF. The CDR3 DNA reads as TGCGCCAGCAGCGTGGGACAGGGCCCCTATGGCTACACCTTC.

The chain couples TRBV7-2 to TRBJ1-2, with TRBD1 matching 9 bases. The CDR3 covers 13 residues. Germline trimming cut 5 bases from V and 13 bases from J; bases unmatched to any gene: 11. From germline, CDR1 is SGHTA and CDR2 FQGNSA. The chain's CDR3 is CASSVRDREVSTF. In DNA, the CDR3 is TGTGCCAGCAGCGTCCGGGACAGGGAGGTCTCCACCTTC.

The chain carries TRBV19 and TRBJ1-1, with D unclear. Germline CDR1 reads LNHDA; CDR2 reads SQIVND (reference sequence). This CDR3 region has 15 residues. Trimming removed 8 bases at V and 0 bases at J, with 16 bases between. DNA of the CDR3: TGTGCCAGTGTTAAGGTACAGACGATGAACACTGAAGCTTTCTTT. Translating gives CASVKVQTMNTEAFF.